These 16 T cell receptor beta chains originate from one sample sequenced in a study of cytomegalovirus exposure and HLA in healthy donors. PCR was performed using 60 Vbeta and 13 Jbeta primers. Method: immunoSEQ multiplex PCR; TCRdb's copy keeps in-frame clones and lacks some. The sample has around 100,000 clones; about four fifths are singletons. The sample was PBMCs. Every receptor here comes from a man in his forties in good health and CMV-seropositive.

The chain links TRBV10-3 to TRBJ2-7; 10 bases agree with TRBD2. J lost 2 bases, V lost 4 bases, and 2 bases had no gene match. Germline CDR1 is ENHRY and CDR2 is SYGVKD. The CDR3 is made up of 14 amino acids. The CDR3 is CAISGTSGTYEQYF. In DNA, the CDR3 is TGTGCCATCAGTGGGACTAGCGGCACCTACGAGCAGTACTTC.

CDR3 in amino acids: CASIAGNNEQFF. The CDR3 DNA reads TGTGCCAGCATCGCAGGGAACAATGAGCAGTTCTTC. The V call is TRBV28, the J call TRBJ2-1; a possible D gene is TRBD1 (5 bases). V was pared by 7 bases and J by 5 bases, with 9 bases between. The CDR3 runs to 12 residues. Germline V gives CDR1 MDHEN, CDR2 SYDVKM. The full variable domain, completed using reference TRBV28 and TRBJ2-1, is DVKVTQSSRYLVKRTGEKVFLECVQDMDHENMFWYRQDPGLGLRLIYFSYDVKMKEKGDIPEGYSVSREKKERFSLILESASTNQTSMYLCASIAGNNEQFFGPGTRLTVL.

This clone was recorded a few times. The V gene is TRBV2, the J gene TRBJ2-4; 7 bases match TRBD2. Trimming cost V 8 bases and J 0 bases; bases outside gene matches: 7. CDR1 SNHLY and CDR2 FYNNEI come from the germline V gene. The CDR3 is 15 residues long. The CDR3, as DNA: TGTGCCAGCGGGGAGGGGACCCTAGCCAAAAACATTCAGTACTTC. It encodes CASGEGTLAKNIQYF.

Regarding this clone: One end of the junction fails to match germline, which may point to a read error. The chain couples TRBV13 to TRBJ1-1; D perhaps matches TRBD1 (5 bases). Per the germline V gene, CDR1 is PRHDT and CDR2 is FYEKMQ (reference sequence). There are 16 residues in the CDR3. The DNA of the CDR3 is TGTGCCAGCACCTTAGGGGTCCGCCAGGGGAACACTGAAGCTTTCTTT. Its translation: CASTLGVRQGNTEAFF.

The chain recombines TRBV7-8 with TRBJ1-2; a possible D gene is TRBD1 (5 bases). CDR3 length: 15 amino acids. From germline, CDR1 is SGHVS and CDR2 FQNEAQ. Trimming cost V 1 base and J 4 bases, with 13 bases left between them. The CDR3 region has the DNA TGTGCCAGCAGCTTAGGGGGGACTGGCCCCTATGGCTACACCTTC. Protein product: CASSLGGTGPYGYTF.

The chain is built from TRBV19 and TRBJ1-3; D is unclear. V was cut by 3 bases and J by 0 bases, with 9 bases left in between. Germline loops: CDR1 LNHDA, CDR2 SQIVND (reference sequence). This CDR3 spans 15 amino acids. CDR3 residues: CASSIGLNSGNTIYF. For the CDR3, the DNA is TGTGCCAGTAGTATTGGACTGAACTCTGGAAACACCATATATTTT.

The V and J genes are TRBV29-1 and TRBJ2-7; 8 bases are shared with TRBD1. CDR1 is SQVTM and CDR2 is ANQGSEA in the germline V gene. This CDR3 spans 11 amino acids. Trimming took 6 bases from V and 9 from J; bases not matched to a gene: 7. CDR3 in DNA: TGCAGCGTCTTCGGACAGGGCGGGCAGTACTTC. Translated: CSVFGQGGQYF.

The chain carries TRBV10-2 and TRBJ2-7, with 9 bases fitting TRBD1. Per the germline V gene, CDR1 is WSHSY and CDR2 is SAAADI. The trim removed 7 bases at V and 3 bases at J, leaving 4 bases unmatched. The CDR3 sequence is 13 residues long. The CDR3 here is CASKGTGNYEQYF. The CDR3 nucleotides read TGCGCCAGCAAAGGGACAGGGAACTACGAGCAGTACTTC.

This clone has more than one count but fewer than ten. The rearrangement joins TRBV6-1 to TRBJ1-2, with unresolved D. V lost 8 bases and J lost 4, with 14 bases in between. In germline, CDR1 is MNHNS, CDR2 SASEGT. The CDR3 runs to 13 residues. The CDR3 spells CASLLSGLYGYTF. The CDR3 DNA reads TGTGCCAGCCTTCTCTCTGGGCTCTATGGCTACACCTTC.

On this clone: Mismatch with germline at one junction end may stem from a read error. V gene TRBV19 combines with J gene TRBJ1-6; D not resolved. CDR3 length: 14 amino acids. CDR1 and CDR2 from the germline V gene are LNHDA and SQIVND (reference sequence). CDR3 sequence (DNA): TGTGCCAGTCGTATGGTTAACGGTGATTCACCCCTCCACTTT. It codes for CASRMVNGDSPLHF.

This chain joins TRBV4-1 and TRBJ1-1, with 10 positions matching TRBD1. The germline V gene has CDR1 MGHRA and CDR2 YSYEKL. This CDR3 spans 16 amino acids. J lost 6 bases, V lost 8 bases, and 15 bases had no gene match. The chain's CDR3 is CASASTGGAGRAEAFF. In DNA form, the CDR3 reads TGCGCCAGCGCTTCGACAGGGGGCGCCGGAAGGGCTGAAGCTTTCTTT.

On this clone: At the DNA level, this CDR3 is encoded by other sequences in the same sample as well. The chain joins TRBV7-6 to TRBJ1-4; TRBD1 might be the D (5 bases). The CDR3 runs to 17 residues. Per germline, CDR1 SGHVS and CDR2 FNYEAQ. V gave up 5 bases and J gave up 0 bases, with 16 bases separating them. The CDR3: CASSRNLRVSTNEKLFF. DNA of the CDR3: TGTGCCAGCAGCCGAAATCTCAGGGTCTCAACTAATGAAAAACTGTTTTTT.

The gene calls are TRBV5-4 and TRBJ2-2; no reliable D call. CDR3 size: 15 residues. V was trimmed by 4 bases and J by 2 bases, leaving 12 bases between them. CDR1 is SGHNT, CDR2 YYREEE, per germline (reference sequence). CDR3 region: CASSPSVTNTGELFF. DNA for the CDR3: TGTGCCAGCAGCCCATCGGTAACTAACACCGGGGAGCTGTTTTTT. Drawing the rest from reference TRBV5-4 and TRBJ2-2, the complete variable domain is ETGVTQSPTHLIKTRGQQVTLRCSSQSGHNTVSWYQQALGQGPQFIFQYYREEENGRGNFPPRFSGLQFPNYSSELNVNALELDDSALYLCASSPSVTNTGELFFGEGSRLTVL.

V gene TRBV15 combines with J gene TRBJ2-5; TRBD1 matches 8 bases. With 0 bases clipped from V and 0 bases from J, the junction kept 6 bases outside the gene matches. CDR3 length: 17 amino acids. From germline, CDR1 is LNHNV and CDR2 YYDKDF (reference sequence). CDR3 DNA: TGTGCCACCAGCAGAGATGAACAGGGGGAAAACCAAGAGACCCAGTACTTC. It specifies CATSRDEQGENQETQYF.

The chain joins TRBV5-6 to TRBJ2-7; perhaps TRBD1 as D (5 bases). V shed 2 bases and J shed 0 bases, with 21 bases lying between them. The CDR3 runs 18 residues. The germline V gene has CDR1 SGHDT and CDR2 YYEEEE. CDR3 in DNA: TGTGCCAGCAGCTTAGGAGACAGAGCTGGAATTAACTCCTACGAGCAGTACTTC. It encodes CASSLGDRAGINSYEQYF.

The J gene is TRBJ1-2, the V gene TRBV18, with D possibly being TRBD1 (5 bases). Germline V gene lookup returns CDR1 KGHSH and CDR2 LQKENI. The CDR3 runs 13 residues. V gave up 2 bases and J gave up 6 bases, with 10 bases separating them. The CDR3 here is CASSPIRDDGYTF. In DNA, the CDR3 is TGTGCCAGCTCACCAATCAGGGATGATGGCTACACCTTC.